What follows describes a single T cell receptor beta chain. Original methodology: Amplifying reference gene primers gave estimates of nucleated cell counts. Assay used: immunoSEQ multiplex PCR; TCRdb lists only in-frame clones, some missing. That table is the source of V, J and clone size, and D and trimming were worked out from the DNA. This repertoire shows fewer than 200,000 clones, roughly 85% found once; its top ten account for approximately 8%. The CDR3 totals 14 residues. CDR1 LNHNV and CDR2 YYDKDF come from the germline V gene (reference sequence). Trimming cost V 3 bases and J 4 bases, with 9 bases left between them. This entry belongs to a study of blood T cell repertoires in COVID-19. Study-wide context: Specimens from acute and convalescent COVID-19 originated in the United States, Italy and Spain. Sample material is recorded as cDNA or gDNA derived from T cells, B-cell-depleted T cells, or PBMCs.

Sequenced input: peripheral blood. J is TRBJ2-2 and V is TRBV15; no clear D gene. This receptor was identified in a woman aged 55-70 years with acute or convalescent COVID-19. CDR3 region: CATSSHQATGELFF. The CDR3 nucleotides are TGTGCCACCAGCAGTCATCAGGCCACCGGGGAGCTGTTTTTT.